These 20 T cell receptor beta chains share one sample of origin, sequenced in a study of blood T cell repertoires in COVID-19. Some clones are missing from TCRdb's copy, which holds only in-frame ones; the method was immunoSEQ multiplex PCR. The data contain a few hundred thousand clones, approximately 90% of them seen just once; the ten biggest clones take up 1.2%. Sequencing was carried out using PBMCs or T cells enriched from blood (not recorded which). The receptors shown here come from a young man who had recovered from COVID-19.

The chain links TRBV24-1 to TRBJ1-2, with D possibly TRBD1 on 6 matching bases. Germline V CDR1 and CDR2: KGHDR, SFDVKD. Trimming took off 3 bases at V and 4 bases at J, with 11 bases between the two ends. The CDR3 runs 14 residues. CDR3 coding DNA: TGTGCCACCAGTGATGCCGGGACATCCTATGGCTACACCTTC. Translating it yields CATSDAGTSYGYTF.

With respect to this clone: The sample contains more than one DNA sequence encoding this CDR3. V gene TRBV9 combines with J gene TRBJ2-3; D is unclear. CDR3 length equals 11 residues. Germline V gene data show CDR1 as SGDLS and CDR2 as YYNGEE. Trimming took off 3 bases at V and 3 bases at J, with 2 bases between the two ends. The CDR3: CASSATDTQYF. The CDR3, as DNA: TGTGCCAGCAGCGCGACAGATACGCAGTATTTT. The variable domain in full, completed from reference TRBV9 and TRBJ2-3, reads DSGVTQTPKHLITATGQRVTLRCSPRSGDLSVYWYQQSLDQGLQFLIQYYNGEERAKGNILERFSAQQFPDLHSELNLSSLELGDSALYFCASSATDTQYFGPGTRLTVL.

The table lists this clone with a count of one. The chain links TRBV7-6 to TRBJ2-7, with a tentative D call TRBD2 (5 bases). Trimming removed 4 bases from V and 5 bases from J, with 9 bases in between. In germline, CDR1 is SGHVS, CDR2 FNYEAQ. This CDR3 is built from 12 residues. CDR3 DNA: TGTGCCAGCAGCTACCTCGGGGACGAGCAGTACTTC. It specifies CASSYLGDEQYF.

The CDR3 region is CASSLTGVLYEQYF. The DNA for the CDR3 is TGTGCCAGCAGTTTAACGGGGGTGCTCTACGAGCAGTACTTC. This chain links TRBV28 with TRBJ2-7; a possible D gene is TRBD2 (6 bases). Germline values: CDR1 MDHEN, CDR2 SYDVKM. This CDR3 spans 14 amino acids. With 2 bases removed from V and 3 bases from J, the gap between germline ends came to 11 bases. Based on the CDR3 plus reference TRBV28 and TRBJ2-7, the full variable domain is DVKVTQSSRYLVKRTGEKVFLECVQDMDHENMFWYRQDPGLGLRLIYFSYDVKMKEKGDIPEGYSVSREKKERFSLILESASTNQTSMYLCASSLTGVLYEQYFGPGTRLTVT.

The chain joins TRBV4-1 to TRBJ1-3; D gene uncertain. V gave up 2 bases and J gave up 1 base, with 15 bases separating them. The germline V gene encodes CDR1 MGHRA and CDR2 YSYEKL. The CDR3 is 17 amino acids. CDR3 in DNA: TGCGCCAGCAGCCAACACGGGGTAAGGCCTTCTGGAAACACCATATATTTT. Translating gives CASSQHGVRPSGNTIYF.

This sequence joins TRBV11-2 and TRBJ2-5; D not resolved. The CDR3 length is 15 residues. Germline V lookup: CDR1 SGHAT, CDR2 FQNNGV. The ends were cut back, 0 bases at V and 5 bases at J, with 13 bases in the middle. The CDR3 nucleotides are TGTGCCAGCAGCTTAGATTTCGCTATCATCGAGACCCAGTACTTC. Residues: CASSLDFAIIETQYF.

The chain joins TRBV2 to TRBJ1-1, with a tentative D call TRBD1 (6 bases). This CDR3 is built from 15 residues. V was cut by 4 bases and J by 2 bases, with 14 bases left in between. Looked up from germline, CDR1 is SNHLY and CDR2 is FYNNEI. In DNA form, the CDR3 reads TGTGCCAGCAGTGTCGCAGGGGTTGACAACACTGAAGCTTTCTTT. Its protein product is CASSVAGVDNTEAFF. Full variable domain (missing parts from reference TRBV2 and TRBJ1-1): EPEVTQTPSHQVTQMGQEVILRCVPISNHLYFYWYRQILGQKVEFLVSFYNNEISEKSEIFDDQFSVERPDGSNFTLKIRSTKLEDSAMYFCASSVAGVDNTEAFFGQGTRLTVV.

The chain recombines TRBV15 with TRBJ2-1; 9 bases fit TRBD2. Germline CDR1 LNHNV, CDR2 YYDKDF (reference sequence). The junction had 15 bases not matched to a gene; V was cut back by 5 bases and J by 7 bases. CDR3 length: 17 residues. The CDR3 sequence: CATSGPFGSGRSNEQFF. The CDR3 nucleotides read TGTGCCACCAGCGGTCCTTTTGGTAGCGGGAGAAGTAATGAGCAGTTCTTC.

CDR3 protein: CASSPGGAYGYTF. CDR3 nucleotide sequence: TGTGCCAGCAGCCCAGGAGGCGCCTATGGCTACACCTTC. The chain links TRBV11-2 to TRBJ1-2; D unresolved. Per germline, CDR1 SGHAT and CDR2 FQNNGV. Trimming took 5 bases from V and 4 from J, leaving 11 bases between them. This CDR3 comprises 13 residues.

The rearrangement links TRBV6-5 to TRBJ2-3; D is unclear. The V end lost 5 bases, the J end lost 6 bases, and 9 bases lay between the germline ends. This CDR3 comprises 12 residues. CDR1 is MNHEY, CDR2 SVGAGI, per germline. CDR3 amino acids: CASSPLRDTQYF. The CDR3 nucleotides are TGTGCCAGCAGTCCACTCAGGGATACGCAGTATTTT.

CDR3 nucleotides: TGTGCCATCATTACAGGGAACAATGAGCAGTTCTTC. Its translation: CAIITGNNEQFF. This chain joins TRBV10-3 and TRBJ2-1; D possibly corresponds to TRBD1 (6 bases). The CDR3 covers 12 residues. From germline, CDR1 is ENHRY and CDR2 SYGVKD. Deletions cut 7 bases from V and 5 bases from J, with 9 bases between.

This clone was detected once. The chain is built from TRBV27 and TRBJ2-1; 7 bases line up with TRBD2. Germline assignment: CDR1 MNHEY and CDR2 SMNVEV (reference sequence). The CDR3 loop spans 16 amino acids. V dropped 5 bases and J dropped 4; count of bases not matched to a gene: 11. CDR3 loop: CASSPERGPPYNEQFF. In DNA, the CDR3 is TGTGCCAGCAGTCCCGAGCGGGGCCCTCCTTACAATGAGCAGTTCTTC.

J is TRBJ1-5 and V is TRBV25-1, with TRBD1 matching 7 bases. Germline loops: CDR1 MGHDK, CDR2 SYGVNS. This CDR3 has 14 residues. V lost 2 bases to trimming and J lost 7 bases; unmatched junction nucleotides: 5. DNA for the CDR3: TGTGCCAGCAGTGAAACAGGGGTTGGGCAGCCCCAGCATTTT. Translated, it gives CASSETGVGQPQHF.

V and J are TRBV29-1 and TRBJ2-5; D gene unclear. Per germline, CDR1 SQVTM and CDR2 ANQGSEA. V shed 2 bases and J shed 7 bases, with 20 bases lying between them. CDR3 length: 15 amino acids. CDR3 sequence reads: CSVERSSPLIRTQYF. The CDR3 DNA reads as TGCAGCGTTGAACGTAGTAGCCCACTCATAAGGACCCAGTACTTC.

V and J are TRBV7-2 and TRBJ2-1, with 7 bases lining up with TRBD1. This CDR3 has 13 amino acids. J was trimmed by 8 bases and V by 0 bases; bases with no gene match: 1. Germline-derived CDR1 and CDR2 are SGHTA and FQGNSA. The chain's CDR3 is CASSLAGGHEQFF. DNA for the CDR3: TGTGCCAGCAGCTTAGCAGGGGGCCATGAGCAGTTCTTC. Full variable domain (rest looked up from reference TRBV7-2 and TRBJ2-1): GAGVSQSPSNKVTEKGKDVELRCDPISGHTALYWYRQSLGQGLEFLIYFQGNSAPDKSGLPSDRFSAERTGGSVSTLTIQRTQQEDSAVYLCASSLAGGHEQFFGPGTRLTVL.

The chain carries TRBV10-1 and TRBJ1-3, with D hard to call. CDR3 length equals 11 residues. The V gene lost 3 bases and the J gene lost 7 bases, with 4 bases spanning the gap. Per germline, CDR1 WNHNN and CDR2 SYGVQD (reference sequence). In DNA, the CDR3 is TGCGCCAGCAGTGAATCGAACACCATATATTTT. Translating gives CASSESNTIYF.

The chain employs TRBV10-1 and TRBJ2-7; the match to TRBD2 covers 12 bases. J lost 0 bases, V lost 9 bases, and 18 bases had no gene match. The germline V gene has CDR1 WNHNN and CDR2 SYGVQD (reference sequence). CDR3 length: 19 residues. CDR3 nucleotides: TGCGCCAGAAGAGCCAAGACTAGCGGGGGTCCCCATAGCTCCTACGAGCAGTACTTC. Translation gives CARRAKTSGGPHSSYEQYF.

V usage is TRBV24-1 and J usage is TRBJ1-2, with TRBD1 as a possible D gene (6 bases). The germline CDR1 and CDR2 sequences are KGHDR and SFDVKD. Trimming took 4 bases from V and 6 from J, leaving 14 bases between them. CDR3 length: 14 amino acids. CDR3 sequence reads: CATSDPDRINGYTF. CDR3 coding DNA: TGTGCCACCAGTGACCCCGACAGGATCAATGGCTACACCTTC.

The genes are TRBV28 and TRBJ2-7, with a possible D match to TRBD1 (5 bases). Deletions cut 8 bases from V and 0 bases from J, with 17 bases between. The CDR3 runs 15 residues. The V gene's germline CDR1 is MDHEN and CDR2 SYDVKM. CDR3 protein: CASVPGSGNSYEQYF. DNA of the CDR3: TGTGCCAGCGTCCCCGGGTCAGGGAACTCCTACGAGCAGTACTTC.

The chain employs TRBV11-3 and TRBJ2-1; possibly TRBD1 for D (5 bases). The CDR3 runs to 16 residues. Germline values: CDR1 SGHNT, CDR2 YENEEA. V gave up 1 base and J gave up 2 bases, with 12 bases separating them. CDR3: CASSLGVRGTYNEQFF. The CDR3 nucleotides read TGTGCCAGCAGCTTAGGAGTAAGGGGAACCTACAATGAGCAGTTCTTC.